Below, 28 T cell receptor beta chains from the same sample are listed, as sequenced in a study of CD8+ T cells in alopecia areata. Sequencing used cDNA as its template, made by extracting RNA and reverse transcribing it. Using immunoSEQ multiplex PCR, the repertoire was profiled, and TCRdb retains in-frame clones only, with some absent. In the table there are fewer than 350,000 clones, 58% of which are singletons. The treatment is: oral pan-JAK inhibitor, 5-10 mg twice daily. The input for sequencing was CD4+ T cells sorted from blood, taken at week 24, from a patient treated with tofacitinib. The receptor source for this set is a human donor with alopecia areata.

CDR3 residues: CAWNRGVGNQPQHF. The CDR3, as DNA: TGTGCCTGGAATCGGGGAGTTGGCAATCAGCCCCAGCATTTT. This rearrangement joins TRBV30 to TRBJ1-5, with unresolved D. The CDR3 extends over 14 amino acids. V lost 4 bases and J lost 2, with 12 bases in between. CDR1 GTSNPN and CDR2 SVGIG come from the germline V gene (reference sequence).

This rearrangement joins TRBV27 to TRBJ2-7, with a tentative D call TRBD2 (8 bases). CDR3 length: 16 residues. The V gene's germline CDR1 is MNHEY and CDR2 SMNVEV (reference sequence). V dropped 6 bases and J dropped 0 bases, with 18 bases sitting between them. CDR3 sequence: CASRPRGGQISYEQYF. Here the CDR3 DNA reads TGTGCCAGCAGACCCCGGGGGGGACAGATCTCCTACGAGCAGTACTTC.

V gene TRBV7-9 combines with J gene TRBJ2-3; 7 bases are shared with TRBD2. V dropped 3 bases and J dropped 14; count of bases not matched to a gene: 5. CDR1 is SEHNR, CDR2 FQNEAQ, per germline (reference sequence). The CDR3 is 11 residues long. The CDR3 nucleotides read TGTGCCAGCAGCTTGACTAGCTCATGGTATTTT. It specifies CASSLTSSWYF.

V and J are TRBV2 and TRBJ2-6; TRBD2 agrees at 8 bases. The V gene end was trimmed by 2 bases and the J gene end by 0 bases; junction bases not matched to a gene: 3. CDR1 is SNHLY, CDR2 FYNNEI, per germline. The CDR3 covers 17 residues. CDR3 region: CASSERLAGSGANVLTF. In DNA, the CDR3 is TGTGCCAGCAGTGAAAGGCTAGCGGGCTCTGGGGCCAACGTCCTGACTTTC.

The genes are TRBV29-1 and TRBJ2-1, with a tentative D call TRBD2 (6 bases). The germline V and J ends were trimmed by 5 bases and 7 bases, with 15 bases remaining between them. The CDR3 is 13 residues long. CDR1 is SQVTM, CDR2 ANQGSEA, per germline. The CDR3 DNA follows: TGCAGCGTTCGGCGCGGGGTCTGGAATGAGCAGTTCTTC. Its translation: CSVRRGVWNEQFF.

To note about this clone: One end of the junction is discordant with germline, which a read error may explain. V gene TRBV7-9 combines with J gene TRBJ2-4, with D possibly TRBD1 on 6 matching bases. The CDR3 covers 12 residues. From germline, CDR1 is SEHNR and CDR2 FQNEAQ (reference sequence). As DNA, the CDR3 is TGTGCCAGCAGCCGGGACAACGGGCACGCTGCGTTC. It specifies CASSRDNGHAAF.

This clone was observed a few times. The gene calls are TRBV7-2 and TRBJ1-2, with TRBD1 as a possible D gene (5 bases). From germline, CDR1 is SGHTA and CDR2 FQGNSA. CDR3 length equals 14 residues. Trimming took 5 bases from V and 4 from J, leaving 14 bases between them. The CDR3 bases are TGTGCCAGCAGCGAGGGACGAGACACCTATGGCTACACCTTC. Translation: CASSEGRDTYGYTF.

The chain couples TRBV29-1 to TRBJ1-5; 7 bases map to TRBD1. Germline V gives CDR1 SQVTM, CDR2 ANQGSEA. Unmatched junction bases numbered 8, after V lost 4 bases and J lost 5 bases. The CDR3 totals 14 residues. The CDR3 is CSVAVGTDDQPQHF. The DNA of the CDR3 is TGCAGCGTTGCTGTCGGGACAGATGATCAGCCCCAGCATTTT.

V is TRBV6-1 and J is TRBJ2-1, with 8 bases fitting TRBD1. This CDR3 spans 15 amino acids. Germline V gene lookup returns CDR1 MNHNS and CDR2 SASEGT. Trimming at V came to 5 bases and at J to 6 bases, leaving 9 bases not matched to a gene. CDR3 sequence: CASSLNRDRINEQFF. DNA for the CDR3: TGTGCCAGCAGTCTGAACCGGGACAGGATCAATGAGCAGTTCTTC.

This clone has at least ten counts. The chain uses TRBV4-3 and TRBJ2-7, with D tentatively TRBD2 (5 bases). This CDR3 comprises 16 residues. CDR1 LGHNA and CDR2 YSLEER come from the germline V gene. V dropped 3 bases and J dropped 1 base, with 16 bases sitting between them. CDR3 amino acids: CASSHSFGEASYEQYF. In nucleotides, the CDR3 is TGCGCCAGCAGCCATTCGTTCGGGGAAGCGTCCTACGAGCAGTACTTC.

The chain couples TRBV7-9 to TRBJ2-1; D not certain. Germline lookup yields CDR1 SEHNR and CDR2 FQNEAQ (reference sequence). This CDR3 comprises 11 residues. Between the trimmed V and J ends, which lost 5 bases and 7 bases, there was a span of 6 bases. CDR3 bases: TGTGCCAGCAGCCCACAAAATGAGCAGTTCTTC. It is translated as CASSPQNEQFF.

The rearrangement links TRBV6-1 to TRBJ1-4; D is unclear. This CDR3 spans 11 amino acids. Trimming pared 6 bases from V and 11 bases from J, leaving 10 bases between. CDR1 and CDR2 (germline): MNHNS, SASEGT. The CDR3 DNA is TGTGCCAGCAGCGTCTCCGGCAAACTGTTTTTT. Amino acids: CASSVSGKLFF.

The chain recombines TRBV30 with TRBJ1-6, with a tentative D call TRBD1 (5 bases). The CDR3 length is 15 residues. V was trimmed by 0 bases and J by 7 bases, leaving 13 bases between them. The germline CDR1 and CDR2 sequences are GTSNPN and SVGIG (reference sequence). For the CDR3, the DNA is TGTGCCTGGAGTGTAAGGGCAGGGCGGAATTCACCCCTCCACTTT. Translating it yields CAWSVRAGRNSPLHF.

The chain combines TRBV11-2 with TRBJ2-1; D gene unclear. The CDR3 extends over 14 amino acids. Deletions cut 2 bases from V and 7 bases from J, with 12 bases between. CDR1 is SGHAT, CDR2 FQNNGV, per germline. DNA of the CDR3: TGTGCCAGCAGCTTATCCGGTCAGACAAATGAGCAGTTCTTC. Its protein is CASSLSGQTNEQFF.

J is TRBJ2-3 and V is TRBV9; 8 nucleotides align to TRBD2. The germline CDR1 and CDR2 sequences are SGDLS and YYNGEE. The CDR3 runs to 15 residues. With V trimmed by 6 bases and J by 2 bases, 8 bases remained unmatched. The CDR3 reads CASNGGGPLTDTQYF. The CDR3 nucleotides read TGTGCCAGCAACGGCGGGGGGCCCCTCACAGATACGCAGTATTTT.

The rearrangement joins TRBV5-4 to TRBJ1-2, with D perhaps TRBD1 (5 bases). Trimming stripped 3 bases from V and 4 bases from J, with 19 bases between. Germline CDR1 is SGHNT and CDR2 is YYREEE (reference sequence). The CDR3 covers 16 residues. CDR3 amino acids: CASSSPGEGKVYGYTF. The DNA of the CDR3 is TGTGCCAGCAGCTCCCCCGGTGAGGGGAAAGTCTATGGCTACACCTTC.

The rearrangement uses TRBV28 and TRBJ2-7; a weak D match, TRBD1 (7 bases). This CDR3 is built from 15 residues. CDR1 and CDR2 from the germline V gene are MDHEN and SYDVKM. V lost 2 bases and J lost 4, with 15 bases in between. CDR3 sequence: CASSLAGTAQYEQYF. The CDR3 DNA reads TGTGCCAGCAGTTTAGCGGGGACAGCTCAATACGAGCAGTACTTC. Drawing the rest from reference TRBV28 and TRBJ2-7, the complete variable domain is DVKVTQSSRYLVKRTGEKVFLECVQDMDHENMFWYRQDPGLGLRLIYFSYDVKMKEKGDIPEGYSVSREKKERFSLILESASTNQTSMYLCASSLAGTAQYEQYFGPGTRLTVT.

The chain uses TRBV5-5 and TRBJ2-1, with D maybe TRBD1 (6 bases). Germline V CDR1 and CDR2: SGHKS, YYEKEE (reference sequence). The CDR3 covers 13 residues. V dropped 4 bases and J dropped 13 bases, with 18 bases sitting between them. The CDR3 loop reads CASSPDGAGEQFF. CDR3 coding DNA: TGTGCCAGCAGCCCCGACGGAGCAGGGGAACAGTTCTTC.

The chain uses TRBV29-1 and TRBJ1-1, with 8 bases that match TRBD1. V trimming: 7 bases; J trimming: 7 bases; junction bases outside the gene matches: 5. Per germline, CDR1 SQVTM and CDR2 ANQGSEA. CDR3 length: 11 amino acids. The CDR3 loop is CSAGQGSEAFF. In DNA, the CDR3 is TGCAGCGCTGGACAGGGAAGTGAAGCTTTCTTT.

This chain connects TRBV6-5 to TRBJ2-2; D might be TRBD2 (5 bases). The CDR3 sequence is 16 residues long. Trimming removed 0 bases at V and 6 bases at J, with 14 bases between. The germline V gene encodes CDR1 MNHEY and CDR2 SVGAGI. The DNA of the CDR3 is TGTGCCAGCAGTTACTCAAGGGCCGTGGGAGCCGGGGAGCTGTTTTTT. This codes for CASSYSRAVGAGELFF.

The chain has TRBV30 and TRBJ2-1; TRBD2 matches at 9 bases. Per the germline V gene, CDR1 is GTSNPN and CDR2 is SVGIG (reference sequence). The V gene end was trimmed by 0 bases and the J gene end by 4 bases; junction bases not matched to a gene: 10. The CDR3 extends over 17 amino acids. The DNA of the CDR3 is TGTGCCTGGAGTGTACGGCGGCTAGCGGGGCGATACAATGAGCAGTTCTTC. Protein product: CAWSVRRLAGRYNEQFF.

J is TRBJ1-2 and V is TRBV6-5; perhaps TRBD1 as D (6 bases). The CDR3 totals 16 residues. CDR1 is MNHEY and CDR2 is SVGAGI in the germline V gene. V was shortened by 2 bases and J by 0 bases, with 13 bases between the two germline ends. This CDR3 is CASSYTPDSTNYGYTF. CDR3 DNA: TGTGCCAGCAGTTACACCCCGGACAGTACTAACTATGGCTACACCTTC.

The rearrangement links TRBV15 to TRBJ1-2; no firm D call. Germline values: CDR1 LNHNV, CDR2 YYDKDF (reference sequence). The CDR3 totals 14 residues. The V end lost 0 bases, the J end lost 1 base, and 6 bases lay between the germline ends. For the CDR3, the DNA is TGTGCCACCAGCAGAGATGGGATTAACTATGGCTACACCTTC. It yields the protein CATSRDGINYGYTF.

The gene calls are TRBV4-1 and TRBJ1-1, with 8 positions matching TRBD1. Germline CDR1 and CDR2: MGHRA and YSYEKL. Losses at the gene ends were 3 bases for V and 1 base for J; bases not matched to a gene: 7. The CDR3 spans 16 residues. The CDR3 coding sequence is TGCGCCAGCAGCCAGGGCCCGGGACAGGCGAACACTGAAGCTTTCTTT. It yields the protein CASSQGPGQANTEAFF.

The chain is built from TRBV7-2 and TRBJ2-1, with TRBD2 matching 11 bases. The CDR3 consists of 15 residues. V shed 6 bases, J shed 7 bases, and the junction held 8 bases outside the gene matches. Germline CDR1 and CDR2: SGHTA and FQGNSA. The CDR3 nucleotides are TGTGCCAGCAGATCCTCGGGACTAGCGGTGAATGAGCAGTTCTTC. This codes for CASRSSGLAVNEQFF.

This sequence joins TRBV27 and TRBJ2-4; D gene ambiguous. Trimming stripped 0 bases from V and 1 base from J, with 4 bases between. Germline V lookup: CDR1 MNHEY, CDR2 SMNVEV (reference sequence). This CDR3 has 14 residues. In DNA form, the CDR3 reads TGTGCCAGCAGTTTATCGGGGGCCAAAAACATTCAGTACTTC. Protein sequence: CASSLSGAKNIQYF.

The chain uses TRBV23-1 and TRBJ2-1; 11 bases line up with TRBD2. TRBV23-1 is an ORF, with its function uncertain. The CDR3 extends over 17 amino acids. Trimming cost V 3 bases and J 2 bases; bases outside gene matches: 6. CDR3 DNA sequence: TGCGCCAGCAGTCACCTAGCGGGGGGCATTACCTACAATGAGCAGTTCTTC. It encodes CASSHLAGGITYNEQFF.

The rearrangement links TRBV29-1 to TRBJ2-2, with D unclear. CDR3 length: 14 residues. V lost 7 bases and J lost 5, with 17 bases in between. Germline CDR1 and CDR2: SQVTM and ANQGSEA. CDR3 coding DNA: TGCAGCGCCCAACAAAAGGGTAGAACCGGGGAGCTGTTTTTT. Residues: CSAQQKGRTGELFF.